These T cell receptor beta chains were read from a single sample in a study of T-cell memory formation after mild COVID-19. MiXCR, run by TCRdb on the 5' RACE reads, gives a single entry per CDR3 protein. The table records about 350,000 distinct CDR3 sequences, roughly 13% of them present only once. Sequenced input: PBMCs or a T cell subset sorted from them (not recorded which). All receptors come from a man younger than 35 who had mild COVID-19 (a few samples of this study predate the infection). Cell type and time point are not known. The CDR3 runs from the conserved cysteine through the conserved F or W. The D gene is left open where the match is weak. The listing skips clone size in some rows; elsewhere it reads once, few, many or a size class.

D gene: TRBD1
J gene: TRBJ1-2
V gene: TRBV6-5
clone size: few
CDR3 DNA: TGTGCCAGCAGCCTCCAGGGGGGGGGCTCTGGCTACACCTTC
CDR3 protein: CASSLQGGGSGYTF

D gene: .
J gene: TRBJ2-2
V gene: TRBV18
clone size: few
CDR3 DNA: TGTGCCAGCTCGGCGCAGGAGGTGACGAACACCGGGGAGCTGTTTTTT
CDR3 protein: CASSAQEVTNTGELFF

D gene: .
J gene: TRBJ1-6
V gene: TRBV5-1
clone size: few
CDR3 DNA: TGCGCCAGCAGCCTCGGACAGCCGAATTCACCCCTCCACTTT
CDR3 protein: CASSLGQPNSPLHF

D gene: TRBD2
J gene: TRBJ2-3
V gene: TRBV29-1
clone size: few
CDR3 DNA: TGCAGCGTTGGGCTCGGGGGGTATCTTGGTTTCAAAGATACGCAGTATTTT
CDR3 protein: CSVGLGGYLGFKDTQYF

D gene: .
J gene: TRBJ2-1
V gene: TRBV7-2
clone size: many
CDR3 DNA: TGTGCCAGCAGCTTCCAAGACAGGTTCGGGGAGCAGTTCTTC
CDR3 protein: CASSFQDRFGEQFF

D gene: .
J gene: TRBJ2-1
V gene: TRBV28
clone size: .
CDR3 DNA: TGTGCCAGCAGTTTATTGGCCGGGCAGTACAATGAGCAGTTCTTC
CDR3 protein: CASSLLAGQYNEQFF

D gene: .
J gene: TRBJ2-7
V gene: TRBV12-3/TRBV12-4
clone size: .
CDR3 DNA: TGTGAAGATGACAGCAACTACGAGCAGTACTTC
CDR3 protein: CEDDSNYEQYF

D gene: TRBD1
J gene: TRBJ1-1
V gene: TRBV9
clone size: .
CDR3 DNA: TGTGCCAGCAGCGCAAACCGCGGGACAGGGGACACTGAAGCTTTCTTT
CDR3 protein: CASSANRGTGDTEAFF

D gene: .
J gene: TRBJ2-3
V gene: TRBV10-3
clone size: .
CDR3 DNA: TGTGCCATCAGTGAGTCAACCACCACGAAGGGGGATACGCAGTATTTT
CDR3 protein: CAISESTTTKGDTQYF

D gene: .
J gene: TRBJ2-7
V gene: TRBV3-1
clone size: few
CDR3 DNA: TGTGCCAGCAGCCCCTCGCGTAGCTCCTACGAGCAGTACTTC
CDR3 protein: CASSPSRSSYEQYF

D gene: .
J gene: TRBJ1-6
V gene: TRBV18
clone size: few
CDR3 DNA: TGTGCCAGCTCACCTGACAGTCGCGGGTCACCCCTCCACTTT
CDR3 protein: CASSPDSRGSPLHF

D gene: TRBD2
J gene: TRBJ2-1
V gene: TRBV20-1
clone size: few
CDR3 DNA: TGCAGTGCTCAGGCGCTTGGGCGGGGGGATTACAATGAGCAGTTCTTC
CDR3 protein: CSAQALGRGDYNEQFF

D gene: .
J gene: TRBJ2-3
V gene: TRBV20-1
clone size: .
CDR3 DNA: TGCAGTGCTAGGGCTGGACCGCGGGATACGCAGTATTTT
CDR3 protein: CSARAGPRDTQYF

D gene: .
J gene: TRBJ2-7
V gene: TRBV10-3
clone size: .
CDR3 DNA: TGTGCCATCAGTGGAGGAATGAGGGGCGAGCAGTACTTC
CDR3 protein: CAISGGMRGEQYF

D gene: .
J gene: TRBJ1-2
V gene: TRBV9
clone size: few
CDR3 DNA: TGTGCCAGCAGCGAACAAGGCCGGGGGCCTTTCTATGGCTACACCTTC
CDR3 protein: CASSEQGRGPFYGYTF

D gene: .
J gene: TRBJ2-1
V gene: TRBV12-3/TRBV12-4
clone size: .
CDR3 DNA: TGTGCCAGCAGTTTAGCGCCACCGGGAGCACACAATGAGCAGTTCTTC
CDR3 protein: CASSLAPPGAHNEQFF

D gene: .
J gene: TRBJ2-7
V gene: TRBV7-8
clone size: many
CDR3 DNA: TGTGCCAGCAGCCGAGGGACGGTGCTCTCCTACGAGCAGTACTTC
CDR3 protein: CASSRGTVLSYEQYF

D gene: .
J gene: TRBJ1-5
V gene: TRBV28
clone size: .
CDR3 DNA: TGTGCCAGCAGTTCGTGGCTAAGCCGGCCCCAGCATTTT
CDR3 protein: CASSSWLSRPQHF

D gene: .
J gene: TRBJ1-1
V gene: TRBV11-1
clone size: .
CDR3 DNA: TGTGCCAGCAGCGCACAGGGTGGCACTGAAGCTTTCTTT
CDR3 protein: CASSAQGGTEAFF

D gene: .
J gene: TRBJ2-5
V gene: TRBV21-1
clone size: .
CDR3 DNA: TGTGCCAGCAGCTCGGACAGGCGGCGTGAGACCCAGTACTTC
CDR3 protein: CASSSDRRRETQYF

D gene: .
J gene: TRBJ1-4
V gene: TRBV7-2
clone size: .
CDR3 DNA: TGTGCCAGCAGCTACCTCAATGAAAAACTGTTTTTT
CDR3 protein: CASSYLNEKLFF

D gene: .
J gene: TRBJ2-2
V gene: TRBV6-5
clone size: .
CDR3 DNA: TGTGCCAGCAGAGTGAGGCCCGGGGAGCTGTTTTTT
CDR3 protein: CASRVRPGELFF